This T cell receptor beta chain appears in the sequencing data of a study of cytomegalovirus exposure and HLA in healthy donors. It was with 60 Vbeta and 13 Jbeta primers that the PCR ran. Measured with immunoSEQ multiplex PCR; TCRdb has only the in-frame clones, and not every one. Of 130,000 or so clones in the sample, around nine tenths were seen once. Those who donated were healthy bone marrow donors. This CDR3 has 13 amino acids. The germline V and J ends were trimmed by 1 base and 5 bases, with 8 bases remaining between them. Germline V CDR1 and CDR2: MDHEN, SYDVKM. Specimen: PBMCs. This TCR came from a woman aged 25 to 45 in good health and CMV-seronegative. The chain joins TRBV28 to TRBJ1-1, with D unclear. As DNA, the CDR3 is TGTGCCAGCAGTTTATCAGAGCGTACTGAAGCTTTCTTT. Encoded protein: CASSLSERTEAFF.